One and the same sample provided the 8 T cell receptor beta chains below, sequenced in a study of CD8 T cells in Susac syndrome. Reverse transcription used about 0.45 to 1 ug RNA and random hexamers. TCRdb used MiXCR to reprocess the immunoSEQ multiplex PCR reads, holding one entry per CDR3 protein. This table has under 200,000 distinct CDR3 sequences, around 95% appearing once. Material: CD4+ T cells from PBMCs. The receptors stem from a human donor with Susac syndrome.

The chain uses TRBV4-2 and TRBJ1-5, with a weak D call TRBD1 (5 bases). The CDR3 runs to 15 residues. Germline V CDR1 and CDR2: LGHNA, YNFKEQ. V gave up 1 base and J gave up 7 bases, with 14 bases separating them. The CDR3 DNA reads as TGTGCCAGCAGCCAAGTTACGGGGGACGTGCAGCCCCAGCATTTT. Translating it yields CASSQVTGDVQPQHF.

V and J are TRBV5-6 and TRBJ1-4; possible D gene TRBD1, 5 bases. This CDR3 has 14 amino acids. The V end was cut by 1 base, the J end by 7 bases, with 11 bases between. CDR1 and CDR2 from the germline V gene are SGHDT and YYEEEE. CDR3 nucleotides: TGTGCCAGCAGCTTGCGGGGGTCTGGTGAAAAACTGTTTTTT. Translating it yields CASSLRGSGEKLFF.

This clonotype appeared once. The CDR3 reads CSARGGGGYEQYF. DNA for the CDR3: TGCAGTGCTAGAGGCGGGGGTGGGTACGAGCAGTACTTC. The rearrangement uses TRBV20-1 and TRBJ2-7; 7 nucleotides match TRBD2. J gave up 4 bases and V 1 base, and 4 bases lay outside the gene matches. The germline CDR1 and CDR2 sequences are DFQATT and SNEGSKA (reference sequence). The CDR3 covers 13 residues.

J is TRBJ2-3 and V is TRBV6-2 or TRBV6-3, with 7 bases that match TRBD2. This CDR3 has 14 amino acids. CDR1 and CDR2 from the germline V gene are MNHEY and SVGEGT. After removal of 8 bases from V and 0 bases from J, the junction contained 5 bases not matched to a gene. DNA of the CDR3: TGTGCCAGCTCGGGGGGTCCGAGCACAGATACGCAGTATTTT. Protein product: CASSGGPSTDTQYF.

On this clonotype itself: One end of the junction is discordant with germline, which a read error may explain. This CDR3 is CASSLVSVTSGIEF. In nucleotides, the CDR3 is TGTGCCAGCAGCTTAGTGTCGGTCACTAGCGGGATCGAGTTC. V is TRBV7-2 and J is TRBJ2-7; TRBD2 agrees at 10 bases. Germline loops: CDR1 SGHTA, CDR2 FQGNSA. The CDR3 has 14 residues.

The chain joins TRBV27 to TRBJ2-1; 11 nucleotides align to TRBD2. V was pared by 6 bases and J by 9 bases, with 7 bases of the junction left unmatched. This CDR3 is built from 14 residues. Germline V lookup: CDR1 MNHEY, CDR2 SMNVEV (reference sequence). The CDR3 here is CASSFLAGGLEQFF. CDR3 sequence (DNA): TGTGCCAGCAGCTTCTTAGCGGGAGGGCTTGAGCAGTTCTTC.

This clonotype was observed a single time. The chain carries TRBV18 and TRBJ2-3; 7 bases agree with TRBD1. The CDR3 is 18 amino acids. Germline V gene lookup returns CDR1 KGHSH and CDR2 LQKENI. V lost 1 base and J lost 1; bases outside the gene matches: 11. CDR3 residues: CASSPRIRGRLGTDTQYF. The CDR3 nucleotides are TGTGCCAGCTCACCACGGATAAGGGGGCGCCTTGGCACAGATACGCAGTATTTT.

The V call is TRBV29-1, the J call TRBJ1-1; D remains ambiguous. Trimming pared 4 bases from V and 0 bases from J, leaving 9 bases between. The CDR3 contains 13 residues. Germline loops: CDR1 SQVTM, CDR2 ANQGSEA. CDR3 coding DNA: TGCAGCGTTGTAGAGAGCATGAACACTGAAGCTTTCTTT. This codes for CSVVESMNTEAFF.